This T cell receptor beta chain derives from a study of identical twins. In TCRdb, the 5' RACE reads were re-called with MiXCR into one record per CDR3 protein. Of 600,000 to 850,000 distinct CDR3 sequences in the sample, about 20% were seen once. This CDR3 is built from 15 residues. J gave up 4 bases and V 6 bases, and 10 bases lay outside the gene matches. The germline V gene has CDR1 SGHRS and CDR2 YFSETQ. These same data were also listed under a study on T cells expressing NK-cell markers. Per that paper: Sorted CD3+CD56+NKG2C+, CD3+CD56+NKG2C- and CD3+CD56-NKG2C+ T cells supplied TCR beta repertoires.

Material: PBMCs. The chain combines TRBV5-1 with TRBJ2-1; 7 nucleotides agree with TRBD1. This receptor was identified in a woman under 30 in good health. CDR3 sequence reads: CASTPAGDSYNEQFF. The CDR3 DNA follows: TGCGCCAGCACCCCCGCCGGGGACAGTTACAATGAGCAGTTCTTC.